This T cell receptor beta chain was retrieved from a study of early T cells in non-severe SARS-CoV-2 infection. Study context: Bulk RNA isolated from unsorted whole blood underwent sequencing; chains were not paired.

Attachment of unique molecular identifiers was made to individual cDNA molecules. TCRdb reprocessed the 5' RACE reads with MiXCR, giving one entry per CDR3 protein. This sample has around 52,000 distinct CDR3 sequences, with roughly 11% found just once. Findings and caveats of the study: VDJdb-based matching was biased toward anti-spike CD8 responses and missed private and CD4 specificities.

Note on this clonotype: Its antigen is undetermined.

The CDR3 is made up of 13 amino acids. V lost 8 bases, J lost 0 bases, and 11 bases lay in between. The germline gives CDR1 MDHEN, CDR2 SYDVKM. The sequencing input was whole blood. The clonotype comes from an adult who was a healthcare worker with PCR-confirmed SARS-CoV-2 infection or an uninfected control (not recorded which). The chain uses TRBV28 and TRBJ2-7, with no clear D. The CDR3 protein is CASGVGFSYEQYF. CDR3 sequence (DNA): TGTGCCAGCGGGGTAGGGTTCTCCTACGAGCAGTACTTC. Full variable domain (rest looked up from reference TRBV28 and TRBJ2-7): DVKVTQSSRYLVKRTGEKVFLECVQDMDHENMFWYRQDPGLGLRLIYFSYDVKMKEKGDIPEGYSVSREKKERFSLILESASTNQTSMYLCASGVGFSYEQYFGPGTRLTVT.